This is a list of T cell receptor beta chains from one sample in a study of blood T cell repertoires in COVID-19. Here immunoSEQ multiplex PCR was the method, and the copy in TCRdb shows in-frame clones only, minus some. The table shows around 260,000 clones, with around nine tenths occurring only once. Source material: PBMCs or T cells enriched from blood (not recorded which). These receptors all come from a woman in her thirties who had recovered from COVID-19. Both conserved end residues are part of each CDR3. The D gene is left open where the match is weak. Clone sizes are given selectively: once, few, many, or a class where the clone is expanded.

v_gene	j_gene	d_gene	abundance	CDR3nt	CDR3aa
TRBV7-3	TRBJ2-1	NA	NA	TGTGCCAGCAGCTCGGTTGGGGGGTACAATGAGCAGTTCTTC	CASSSVGGYNEQFF
TRBV5-1	TRBJ1-4	TRBD1	NA	TGCGCCAGCAGCTCAACAGGGGGCGGTGAAAAACTGTTTTTT	CASSSTGGGEKLFF
TRBV28	TRBJ2-7	NA	once	TGTGCCAGCAGAGGAACTAGTATCTACGAGCAGTACTTC	CASRGTSIYEQYF
TRBV28	TRBJ1-1	NA	NA	TGTGCCAGCAGTTTAGGCTTATGGAGTAGGTCTTCGTACCGGCGGGGGAACACTGAAGCTTTCTTT	CASSLGLWSRSSYRRGNTEAFF
TRBV6-2/TRBV6-3	TRBJ1-5	NA	NA	TGTGCCAGCAGTGACGGGTATCGGAATCAGCCCCAGCATTTT	CASSDGYRNQPQHF
TRBV9	TRBJ1-5	NA	NA	TGTGCCAGCAGCGTAGGAGGGAATGGCAATCAGCCCCAGCATTTT	CASSVGGNGNQPQHF
TRBV11-2	TRBJ1-6	NA	NA	TGTGCCAGCAGCTTAGATTCCGAAAGACAGCGGGGCAATTCACCCCTCCACTTT	CASSLDSERQRGNSPLHF
TRBV6-4	TRBJ2-7	TRBD2	NA	TGTGCCAGCACGAATTCACTAGCGGGAGTACTCCCATACGAGCAGTACTTC	CASTNSLAGVLPYEQYF
TRBV18	TRBJ2-1	TRBD1	few	TGTGCCAGCTCACCACGTCCCCCGGACAGGGGAACAAATGAGCAGTTCTTC	CASSPRPPDRGTNEQFF
TRBV24-1	TRBJ1-5	NA	NA	TGTGCCACCAGTGACAGTGGACGGGGATACAATCAGCCCCAGCATTTT	CATSDSGRGYNQPQHF
TRBV6-4	TRBJ2-1	TRBD1	NA	TGTGCCAGCAGTGTAGGTGACAGGGGTGAGCAGTTCTTC	CASSVGDRGEQFF
TRBV28	TRBJ1-5	NA	few	TGTGCCAGCAGTTTCGGGGGTCAGCCCCAGCATTTT	CASSFGGQPQHF
TRBV10-3	TRBJ2-7	TRBD2	NA	TGTGCCACCAAAGAGACTAGCGGGAGGGAAGCCTACGAGCAGTACTTC	CATKETSGREAYEQYF
TRBV23-1	TRBJ1-2	NA	NA	TGCGCCAGCAGTCCCCCGGACAGTAACTATGGCTACACCTTC	CASSPPDSNYGYTF
TRBV28	TRBJ2-6	NA	NA	TGTGCCAGCAGGGCCGCGGGGTCTGGGGCCAACGTCCTGACTTTC	CASRAAGSGANVLTF
TRBV5-5	TRBJ2-2	TRBD1	NA	TGTGCCAGCAGCAAAGGGGGGACAGGGTTTAACACCGGGGAGCTGTTTTTT	CASSKGGTGFNTGELFF
TRBV7-2	TRBJ2-2	TRBD1	NA	TGTGCCAGCAGCCTCGTACCAGACAGGGTAAACACCGGGGAGCTGTTTTTT	CASSLVPDRVNTGELFF
TRBV3-1/TRBV3-2	TRBJ2-2	NA	NA	TGTGCCAGCGGGCCACTAGACACCGGGGAGCTGTTTTTT	CASGPLDTGELFF
TRBV19	TRBJ1-5	TRBD1	NA	TGTGCCAGTAGGAAGACAGGGGGTAATCAGCCCCAGCATTTT	CASRKTGGNQPQHF
TRBV19	TRBJ2-7	NA	NA	TGTGCCAGTAGTACCGCAGGGTACTACTCCTACGAGCAGTACTTC	CASSTAGYYSYEQYF
TRBV27	TRBJ1-1	NA	NA	TGTGCCAGCAGTTCGAAGGGTAGGGGTTGGGGGAACACTGAAGCTTTCTTT	CASSSKGRGWGNTEAFF
TRBV6-2/TRBV6-3	TRBJ2-5	TRBD1	NA	TGTGCCAGCAGTTTGACAGGGTTACAAGAGACCCAGTACTTC	CASSLTGLQETQYF
TRBV19	TRBJ2-7	TRBD2	NA	TGTGCCAGTAGTGGAACGACTAGCGGGTCTGTAGAGCAGTACTTC	CASSGTTSGSVEQYF
TRBV2	TRBJ1-1	NA	once	TGTGCCAGCAACCCTCGCGGCGCTGAAGCTTTCTTT	CASNPRGAEAFF
TRBV10-1	TRBJ1-1	NA	NA	TGCGCCAGCAGTGTTGGCAGTCTGAACACTGAAGCTTTCTTT	CASSVGSLNTEAFF
TRBV28	TRBJ1-6	NA	NA	TGTGCCAGCAGAACACGGACTGGGGTTAATTCACCCCTCCACTTT	CASRTRTGVNSPLHF
TRBV20-1	TRBJ2-1	TRBD2	NA	TGCAGTGCTAGTGGCCGGGAGGGCTCCTACAATGAGCAGTTCTTC	CSASGREGSYNEQFF
TRBV7-3	TRBJ2-2	TRBD1	NA	TGTGCCAGCAGCTTAATTGGACAGGGTCCTGACACCGGGGAGCTGTTTTTT	CASSLIGQGPDTGELFF
TRBV25-1	TRBJ1-6	NA	NA	TGTGCCAGCAGTGCCCGTCTGTTGGAGGCCGGTTCACCCCTCCACTTT	CASSARLLEAGSPLHF
TRBV19	TRBJ1-2	NA	NA	TGTGCCAGTAGGTCACAGGTTTCCCTCGGTGGCTACACCTTC	CASRSQVSLGGYTF
TRBV10-3	TRBJ1-1	TRBD1	NA	TGTGCCATCAGTGTATCAGGGGGGCGAGGGAACACTGAAGCTTTCTTT	CAISVSGGRGNTEAFF
TRBV11-2	TRBJ1-3	NA	NA	TGTGCCAGCAGCTTAGATCTCCGAAGAGACTCTGGAAACACCATATATTTT	CASSLDLRRDSGNTIYF
TRBV28	TRBJ1-5	NA	few	TGTGCCAGCAGTTTCACGCCAGACAATCAGCCCCAGCATTTT	CASSFTPDNQPQHF
TRBV9	TRBJ2-7	TRBD1	NA	TGTGCCAGCAGCGTAACGACAGGGAAGGACCCCTACGAGCAGTACTTC	CASSVTTGKDPYEQYF
TRBV4-2	TRBJ2-2	TRBD1	once	TGTGCCAGCAGCCAAGGGACAGGGGTCCTGGGGGAGCTGTTTTTT	CASSQGTGVLGELFF
TRBV5-1	TRBJ2-5	TRBD2	NA	TGCGCCAGCAGCACTGGACTAGCGGGATACCAAGAGACCCAGTACTTC	CASSTGLAGYQETQYF
TRBV30	TRBJ2-1	TRBD2	NA	TGTGCCTGGAGTGTTGGGACTAGCGCTTACAATGAGCAGTTCTTC	CAWSVGTSAYNEQFF
TRBV27	TRBJ1-6	NA	NA	TGTGCCAGCAGTCGGGACTACCTTTCACCCCTCCACTTT	CASSRDYLSPLHF
TRBV29-1	TRBJ2-1	TRBD2	NA	TGCAGCGTTGGGGGACTAGCGCGAGTTTACAATGAGCAGTTCTTC	CSVGGLARVYNEQFF
TRBV7-9	TRBJ2-1	TRBD2	NA	TGTGCCAGCAGCTTGTCCTTGGCGGACGGGGGGGAGCAGTTCTTC	CASSLSLADGGEQFF
TRBV4-1	TRBJ2-7	TRBD2	NA	TGCGCCAGCAGCCAACTAGCGGGAGGGCCCTACGAGCAGTACTTC	CASSQLAGGPYEQYF
TRBV18	TRBJ2-7	NA	NA	TGTGCCAGCTCACCAAGGACACTCTCCTACGAGCAGTACTTC	CASSPRTLSYEQYF
TRBV6-5	TRBJ1-2	NA	once	TGTGCCAGCAAGGCGGACGGGACTAACTATGGCTACACCTTC	CASKADGTNYGYTF
TRBV6-2/TRBV6-3	TRBJ2-5	TRBD2	once	TGTGCCAGCAGTTTACGACGTAGCGGGAATCAAGAGACCCAGTACTTC	CASSLRRSGNQETQYF
TRBV28	TRBJ2-1	NA	NA	TGTGCCAGCAGTTCCCCCCGGGGGAACAATGAGCAGTTCTTC	CASSSPRGNNEQFF